This entry lists 5 T cell receptor beta chains sequenced from one sample in a study of T cells in Graves' hyperthyroidism and ophthalmopathy. Template material for amplifying TCR beta CDR3 regions consisted of RNA transcripts. The study used the HTBI primer set for a first-round RT-PCR of the TCR CDR3. TCRdb analysed the multiplex PCR reads with MiXCR anew, one entry per CDR3 protein. The table has fewer than 700,000 distinct CDR3 sequences, under 20% seen once; the top ten hold 3% to 4.5%. What was sequenced was blood. The source of these receptors is a woman in her twenties or thirties with Graves' hyperthyroidism.

This clonotype was counted ten times or more. The chain has TRBV7-9 and TRBJ1-4; 7 nucleotides agree with TRBD1. The ends lost 5 bases at V and 7 bases at J; junction bases unmatched: 13. CDR3 size: 16 residues. Germline V lookup: CDR1 SEHNR, CDR2 FQNEAQ (reference sequence). The chain's CDR3 is CASSPLRQGRAEKLFF. CDR3 nucleotides: TGTGCCAGCAGCCCCCTCCGACAGGGACGAGCTGAAAAACTGTTTTTT.

This chain uses TRBV5-6 with TRBJ2-7; D is perhaps TRBD2 (5 bases). This CDR3 spans 13 amino acids. V lost 2 bases, J lost 9 bases, and 15 bases lay in between. The germline V gene encodes CDR1 SGHDT and CDR2 YYEEEE. The chain's CDR3 is CASSLGEGVGQYF. The DNA of the CDR3 is TGTGCCAGCAGCTTAGGAGAGGGTGTGGGGCAGTACTTC.

This chain links TRBV20-1 with TRBJ2-3; D is perhaps TRBD1 or TRBD2 (5 bases each). Germline CDR1 is DFQATT and CDR2 is SNEGSKA (reference sequence). The length of the CDR3 is 12 residues. The germline V and J ends were trimmed by 6 bases and 5 bases, with 12 bases remaining between them. This CDR3 reads CSAIGAGDTQYF. In nucleotides, the CDR3 is TGCAGTGCGATAGGGGCGGGAGATACGCAGTATTTT.

This clonotype was found many times. This chain connects TRBV11-2 to TRBJ2-3, with 12 bases fitting TRBD2. V shed 3 bases and J 2 bases; nucleotides not matched to a gene: 3. The CDR3 has 16 residues. Germline CDR1 SGHAT, CDR2 FQNNGV. CDR3 amino acids: CASSLTSGSTTDTQYF. CDR3 nucleotides: TGTGCCAGCAGCTTGACTAGCGGGAGTACCACAGATACGCAGTATTTT.

This clonotype was observed a handful of times. This chain connects TRBV6-1 to TRBJ2-7; D might be TRBD1 (5 bases). CDR3 size: 13 residues. The germline V gene encodes CDR1 MNHNS and CDR2 SASEGT. V was pared by 2 bases and J by 5 bases, with 10 bases between. CDR3 sequence reads: CASSESRVNEQYF. CDR3 bases: TGTGCCAGCAGTGAAAGCAGGGTTAACGAGCAGTACTTC.